This T cell receptor beta chain was captured in a study of cytomegalovirus exposure and HLA in healthy donors. The trim removed 1 base at V and 5 bases at J, leaving 8 bases unmatched. The CDR3 runs to 16 residues. The germline V gene has CDR1 SGHRS and CDR2 YFSETQ. Study findings and constraints: When analyzed later, a missense DCLRE1C variant was found to be linked to TCR beta V- and J-gene trimming. Across donors, most TCRs were seen rarely, yet some public ones were widespread. A likely sequencing artifact accounted for one observed cluster of highly shared sequence variants.

Both 60 Vbeta primers and 13 Jbeta primers went into the PCR. Using immunoSEQ multiplex PCR, the repertoire was profiled, and TCRdb retains in-frame clones only, with some absent. This sample has 90,000 to 100,000 clones, with about 80% found just once. With regard to this clone: Its target is unknown.

J is TRBJ2-3 and V is TRBV5-1, with 9 nucleotides matching TRBD2. This TCR was recovered from a man aged 40-50 years in good health and CMV-seropositive. The material sequenced was PBMCs. CDR3 loop: CASSLPSGGYIDTQYF. CDR3 nucleotide sequence: TGCGCCAGCAGCTTGCCGAGCGGGGGGTACATAGATACGCAGTATTTT. Full variable domain (missing parts from reference TRBV5-1 and TRBJ2-3): KAGVTQTPRYLIKTRGQQVTLSCSPISGHRSVSWYQQTPGQGLQFLFEYFSETQRNKGNFPGRFSGRQFSNSRSEMNVSTLELGDSALYLCASSLPSGGYIDTQYFGPGTRLTVL.